The 24 T cell receptor beta chains presented below share a single source sample, sequenced in a study of shared clonotypes between healthy human individuals. Profiled with immunoSEQ multiplex PCR; TCRdb holds only in-frame clones, not every one. In the table there are fewer than 200,000 clones, over 50% of which are singletons. The sequencing input was memory CD4+ T cells sorted from blood. The subset is: CD45RA-negative fraction. Source of these receptors: a man aged 30 to 39 in good health.

In nucleotides, the CDR3 is TGCGCCAGCAGCCAACCGGGACTAGCGATCTCCTACAATGAGCAGTTCTTC. It codes for CASSQPGLAISYNEQFF. This chain uses TRBV4-1 with TRBJ2-1, with 10 nucleotides matching TRBD2. The germline V gene has CDR1 MGHRA and CDR2 YSYEKL. The CDR3 extends over 17 amino acids. V lost 2 bases and J lost 0; bases outside the gene matches: 4.

The sample holds a few counts of this clone. V and J are TRBV2 and TRBJ2-4; maybe TRBD1 (6 bases). V gave up 4 bases and J gave up 8 bases, with 15 bases separating them. There are 14 residues in the CDR3. From germline, CDR1 is SNHLY and CDR2 FYNNEI. The DNA for the CDR3 is TGTGCCAGCAGTGTCGGCAGGGGAGTTCACATTCAGTACTTC. Protein: CASSVGRGVHIQYF.

This clone was detected only a few times. V and J are TRBV28 and TRBJ2-7; maybe TRBD1 (5 bases). Trimming took off 1 base at V and 0 bases at J, with 10 bases between the two ends. Germline V gene sequence: CDR1 MDHEN, CDR2 SYDVKM. The CDR3 has 15 residues. CDR3 region: CASSLLGHRSYEQYF. CDR3 sequence (DNA): TGTGCCAGCAGTTTATTGGGGCACCGCTCCTACGAGCAGTACTTC.

In the case of this clone: Its ends do not fully match the called genes, so a read error is possible. The chain joins TRBV7-8 to TRBJ2-1, with TRBD2 as a possible D gene (6 bases). The CDR3 consists of 14 residues. Per the germline V gene, CDR1 is SGHVS and CDR2 is FQNEAQ. The DNA for the CDR3 is TGTGCCAGCAACTTAGCGGAGGCCTACAATGAGCAGTTCTTC. Its translation is CASNLAEAYNEQFF.

V gene TRBV5-4 combines with J gene TRBJ2-5, with 8 bases fitting TRBD2. The junction had 11 bases not matched to a gene; V was cut back by 4 bases and J by 0 bases. The CDR3 has 17 amino acids. The germline V gene has CDR1 SGHNT and CDR2 YYREEE (reference sequence). CDR3 residues: CASSPSARSGDQETQYF. In nucleotides, the CDR3 is TGTGCCAGCAGCCCGAGCGCTCGTAGCGGGGACCAAGAGACCCAGTACTTC. Supplemented by reference TRBV5-4 and TRBJ2-5, the full variable domain reads ETGVTQSPTHLIKTRGQQVTLRCSSQSGHNTVSWYQQALGQGPQFIFQYYREEENGRGNFPPRFSGLQFPNYSSELNVNALELDDSALYLCASSPSARSGDQETQYFGPGTRLLVL.

This clone was seen repeatedly, ten times or more. V is TRBV2 and J is TRBJ1-2, with D unclear. V lost 2 bases and J lost 9, with 7 bases in between. This CDR3 contains 11 residues. Germline assignment: CDR1 SNHLY and CDR2 FYNNEI. The CDR3 is CASSESASYTF. Written as DNA, the CDR3 is TGTGCCAGCAGTGAATCCGCGAGCTACACCTTC.

The rearrangement links TRBV25-1 to TRBJ2-7, with no clear D. Germline V gene data show CDR1 as MGHDK and CDR2 as SYGVNS. The CDR3 consists of 13 residues. Trimming cost V 1 base and J 4 bases, with 8 bases left between them. DNA for the CDR3: TGTGCCAGCAGTGAATGGGGAAATTACGAGCAGTACTTC. Amino acid sequence: CASSEWGNYEQYF.

The chain couples TRBV5-5 to TRBJ2-2; a possible D gene is TRBD1 (5 bases). Germline V lookup: CDR1 SGHKS, CDR2 YYEKEE (reference sequence). Trimming stripped 2 bases from V and 2 bases from J, with 10 bases between. CDR3 length: 15 amino acids. The CDR3 protein is CASSFWTPNTGELFF. The CDR3 DNA follows: TGTGCCAGCAGCTTTTGGACACCCAACACCGGGGAGCTGTTTTTT. Looking up the rest from reference TRBV5-5 and TRBJ2-2 gives the full variable domain: DAGVTQSPTHLIKTRGQQVTLRCSPISGHKSVSWYQQVLGQGPQFIFQYYEKEERGRGNFPDRFSARQFPNYSSELNVNALLLGDSALYLCASSFWTPNTGELFFGEGSRLTVL.

J is TRBJ2-2 and V is TRBV5-6; maybe TRBD2 (5 bases). The CDR3 extends over 18 amino acids. V lost 3 bases, J lost 0 bases, and 18 bases lay in between. Germline V gives CDR1 SGHDT, CDR2 YYEEEE. CDR3: CASSSYFNGVANTGELFF. The CDR3 DNA reads as TGTGCCAGCAGCTCCTACTTCAACGGGGTGGCGAACACCGGGGAGCTGTTTTTT. The full variable domain, in which reference TRBV5-6 and TRBJ2-2 provide the parts outside the CDR3, is DAGVTQSPTHLIKTRGQQVTLRCSPKSGHDTVSWYQQALGQGPQFIFQYYEEEERQRGNFPDRFSGHQFPNYSSELNVNALLLGDSALYLCASSSYFNGVANTGELFFGEGSRLTVL.

J is TRBJ2-1 and V is TRBV2; 10 nucleotides align to TRBD2. This CDR3 spans 15 amino acids. Germline V gene lookup returns CDR1 SNHLY and CDR2 FYNNEI. V shed 6 bases, J shed 4 bases, and the junction held 6 bases outside the gene matches. CDR3 residues: CASSGAGGPYNEQFF. In nucleotides, the CDR3 is TGTGCCAGCAGCGGAGCGGGAGGGCCTTACAATGAGCAGTTCTTC.

The chain combines TRBV5-1 with TRBJ2-7; the match to TRBD2 covers 7 bases. Germline V gene sequence: CDR1 SGHRS, CDR2 YFSETQ. The V segment lost 0 bases and the J segment 4 bases; nucleotides outside the gene matches: 7. CDR3 length equals 15 residues. The CDR3 is CASSLGFGGEYEQYF. The CDR3 region has the DNA TGCGCCAGCAGCTTGGGATTTGGGGGGGAATACGAGCAGTACTTC.

This chain joins TRBV7-2 and TRBJ2-3; D remains unclear. The germline V gene has CDR1 SGHTA and CDR2 FQGNSA. V was clipped by 3 bases and J by 6 bases, with 4 bases between them. CDR3 length equals 11 residues. DNA for the CDR3: TGTGCCAGCAGCTTCTCTGATACGCAGTATTTT. As protein: CASSFSDTQYF.

The rearrangement uses TRBV19 and TRBJ1-2; D not certain. V was pared by 1 base and J by 4 bases, with 13 bases between. The CDR3 length is 15 residues. Germline values: CDR1 LNHDA, CDR2 SQIVND (reference sequence). CDR3 DNA sequence: TGTGCCAGTAGTATAGCCCCAGGTATGGGCTATGGCTACACCTTC. Translation: CASSIAPGMGYGYTF.

The rearrangement joins TRBV7-6 to TRBJ2-1, with 9 bases that match TRBD2. Germline lookup yields CDR1 SGHVS and CDR2 FNYEAQ. The CDR3 totals 17 residues. V trimming: 5 bases; J trimming: 0 bases; junction bases outside the gene matches: 8. This CDR3 is CASSTRLAGPSYNEQFF. DNA for the CDR3: TGTGCCAGCAGCACTCGCCTAGCGGGGCCCTCCTACAATGAGCAGTTCTTC.

As concerns this clone: Other DNA sequences within the sample encode an identical CDR3. J is TRBJ2-7 and V is TRBV28; D is possibly TRBD2 (5 bases). Looked up from germline, CDR1 is MDHEN and CDR2 is SYDVKM. Trimming removed 6 bases at V and 3 bases at J, with 9 bases between. CDR3 size: 12 residues. The CDR3 reads CASRSGVYEQYF. In DNA, the CDR3 is TGTGCCAGCAGGAGCGGAGTCTACGAGCAGTACTTC.

The V call is TRBV4-3, the J call TRBJ2-1; 9 positions agree with TRBD2. Trimming took 1 base from V and 1 from J; bases not matched to a gene: 8. Germline lookup yields CDR1 LGHNA and CDR2 YSLEER. CDR3 length: 18 residues. The CDR3 region is CASSQVNSGSGSYNEQFF. DNA for the CDR3: TGCGCCAGCAGCCAAGTTAATAGCGGGAGTGGGTCCTACAATGAGCAGTTCTTC.

The J gene is TRBJ2-4, the V gene TRBV23-1; no clear D. TRBV23-1 is sorted into the ORF group, with uncertain function. V was cut by 0 bases and J by 0 bases, with 12 bases left in between. The CDR3 is made up of 17 amino acids. Here the CDR3 reads CASSQSLRHLAKNIQYF. DNA for the CDR3: TGCGCCAGCAGTCAATCGTTGAGGCACCTAGCCAAAAACATTCAGTACTTC.

The V gene is TRBV27, the J gene TRBJ2-1; TRBD2 matches 11 bases. Trimming removed 3 bases from V and 6 bases from J; junction bases left unmatched: 10. In germline, CDR1 is MNHEY, CDR2 SMNVEV (reference sequence). The CDR3 extends over 17 amino acids. The CDR3 DNA sequence: TGTGCCAGCAGTTTCGGAGTAGCGGGAGGGCCGGGCAATGAGCAGTTCTTC. It translates to CASSFGVAGGPGNEQFF.

V is TRBV11-3 and J is TRBJ2-3, with 7 bases lining up with TRBD2. CDR1 is SGHNT, CDR2 YENEEA, per germline. After removal of 0 bases from V and 8 bases from J, the junction contained 2 bases not matched to a gene. The CDR3 loop spans 13 amino acids. The CDR3 sequence is CASSLERESTQYF. For the CDR3, the DNA is TGTGCCAGCAGCTTAGAGCGGGAGTCTACGCAGTATTTT.

DNA of the CDR3: TGTGCCAGCAGCACCCGCAGTGGCACTGAAGCTTTCTTT. Its protein is CASSTRSGTEAFF. V is TRBV7-3 and J is TRBJ1-1; D is unclear. Looked up from germline, CDR1 is SGHTA and CDR2 is FQGTGA. V was shortened by 5 bases and J by 4 bases, with 11 bases between the two germline ends. The CDR3 has 13 amino acids.

The genes are TRBV11-2 and TRBJ2-1; TRBD2 is a possible D gene (6 bases). The V end was cut by 5 bases, the J end by 1 base, with 15 bases between. Germline CDR1 reads SGHAT; CDR2 reads FQNNGV. The CDR3 contains 16 residues. The CDR3 region has the DNA TGTGCCAGCAGCCAAGTCGGAGGGAGGTCCTACAATGAGCAGTTCTTC. This translates into CASSQVGGRSYNEQFF. Looking up the rest from reference TRBV11-2 and TRBJ2-1 gives the full variable domain: EAGVAQSPRYKIIEKRQSVAFWCNPISGHATLYWYQQILGQGPKLLIQFQNNGVVDDSQLPKDRFSAERLKGVDSTLKIQPAKLEDSAVYLCASSQVGGRSYNEQFFGPGTRLTVL.

The rearrangement uses TRBV9 and TRBJ2-7; 7 bases match TRBD2. CDR1 and CDR2 from the germline V gene are SGDLS and YYNGEE. V lost 3 bases, J lost 3 bases, and 6 bases stayed unmatched. The CDR3 totals 14 residues. This chain's CDR3 is CASSAGTTNYEQYF. As DNA, the CDR3 is TGTGCCAGCAGCGCAGGGACTACCAACTACGAGCAGTACTTC.

This clone appeared a single time. The rearrangement uses TRBV10-3 and TRBJ2-3, with D perhaps assigned TRBD1 or TRBD2 (5 bases each). V shed 10 bases and J shed 8 bases, with 37 bases lying between them. The CDR3 sequence is 19 residues long. CDR1 is ENHRY, CDR2 SYGVKD, per germline. This CDR3 is CATHTTGDRRSGAIGTQYF. The CDR3 DNA follows: TGTGCCACACACACAACTGGGGACCGCAGATCCGGGGCAATTGGTACGCAGTATTTT.

This chain links TRBV7-3 with TRBJ1-4; D is undetermined. CDR3 length: 13 residues. Germline CDR1 is SGHTA and CDR2 is FQGTGA. V shed 5 bases and J shed 5 bases, with 9 bases lying between them. CDR3 sequence reads: CASSRNKNEKLFF. The DNA of the CDR3 is TGTGCCAGCAGCCGAAATAAAAATGAAAAACTGTTTTTT. Looking up the rest from reference TRBV7-3 and TRBJ1-4 gives the full variable domain: GAGVSQTPSNKVTEKGKYVELRCDPISGHTALYWYRQSLGQGPEFLIYFQGTGAADDSGLPNDRFFAVRPEGSVSTLKIQRTERGDSAVYLCASSRNKNEKLFFGSGTQLSVL.